This is a list of T cell receptor beta chains from one sample in a study of response to subunit inactivated influenza vaccine. TCRdb passed the RT-PCR reads through MiXCR, listing each CDR3 protein once. The sample has about 540,000 distinct CDR3 sequences, roughly 25% seen once; the top ten hold roughly 2.8%. These data were likewise used in another study, on T cells expressing NK-cell markers.

The sequenced sample was CD4+ T cells sorted from PBMCs, obtained roughly 13 days after vaccination. All receptors come from a man aged 50-60 years who received an inactivated influenza vaccine. The CDR3 runs from the conserved cysteine through the conserved F or W. Each record gives: J gene, D gene, clone size, V gene, CDR3 DNA, CDR3 protein. A D gene is named only where the DNA matches it firmly. Clone size is shown for a subset of rows, as once, few, many or a class of expanded clone.

>TRBJ1-6|.|.|TRBV4-1
TGCGCCAGCAGCCAAACCGCTTGGAATTCACCCCTCCACTTT
CASSQTAWNSPLHF
>TRBJ2-1|TRBD1|.|TRBV14
TGTGCCAGCAGCCAACATCCGGGACAGGGGAGTGAGCAGTTCTTC
CASSQHPGQGSEQFF
>TRBJ2-7|TRBD1|.|TRBV29-1
TGCAGCGTTGACGGGTTCCGGGACAGGGGGAGCTACGAGCAGTACTTC
CSVDGFRDRGSYEQYF
>TRBJ2-3|.|few|TRBV11-2
TGTGCCAGCAGCTTAGTTGGTGCCCGACTAGTCCGCACAGATACGCAGTATTTT
CASSLVGARLVRTDTQYF
>TRBJ2-7|.|many|TRBV6-1
TGTGCCAGCAGTCGGGACCGTGGGAGGTACGAGCAGTACTTC
CASSRDRGRYEQYF
>TRBJ1-2|.|.|TRBV7-2
TGTGCCAGCACCCCTGGAGGGGCTAACTATGGCTACACCTTC
CASTPGGANYGYTF
>TRBJ2-6|.|.|TRBV15
TGTGCCACCAGCCTCTCTGGGGCCAACGTCCTGACTTTC
CATSLSGANVLTF
>TRBJ2-3|TRBD2|few|TRBV12-3/TRBV12-4
TGTGCCAGCAGTTATGTACTAGCGGGGGACACAGATACGCAGTATTTT
CASSYVLAGDTDTQYF
>TRBJ1-2|.|.|TRBV29-1
TGCAGCGTCCGAGGGTACAACTATGGCTACACCTTC
CSVRGYNYGYTF
>TRBJ2-1|.|few|TRBV28
TGTGCCAGCACCAGGGGCGGGGCCAATGAGCAGTTCTTC
CASTRGGANEQFF
>TRBJ1-5|.|few|TRBV28
TGTGCCAGCAGTTTCAACGGCGCTAGGCCCCAGCATTTT
CASSFNGARPQHF
>TRBJ1-1|.|few|TRBV20-1
TGCAGTGCTAGCAGGGGTGAAGCTTTCTTT
CSASRGEAFF
>TRBJ2-1|.|few|TRBV5-1
TGCGCCAGCAGCTTCCCAGGTAACGCCCGGGAGTTCTTC
CASSFPGNAREFF
>TRBJ2-5|.|.|TRBV5-5
TGTGCCAGCAGCTCCTTTACAGGGGGGGGAGAGACCCAGTACTTC
CASSSFTGGGETQYF
>TRBJ2-7|.|.|TRBV29-1
TGCAGCGTGGGTAGGTCCTACGAGCAGTACTTC
CSVGRSYEQYF
>TRBJ1-5|.|few|TRBV2
TGTGCCAGCAGTGCCGACCAGTCCAGCAATCAGCCCCAGCATTTT
CASSADQSSNQPQHF
>TRBJ2-7|.|few|TRBV11-2
TGTGCCAGCAGCCCGCAGATTGGACCCTACGAGCAGTACTTC
CASSPQIGPYEQYF
>TRBJ2-1|TRBD2|.|TRBV6-2/TRBV6-3
TGTGCCAGCAGTTACTCGTTGGCTAGCGGGAGTCGCGGGCTGCAGTTCTTC
CASSYSLASGSRGLQFF
>TRBJ2-4|.|.|TRBV20-1
TGCAGTGCTGGGGTAGGGCAGACCAAAAACATTCAGTACTTC
CSAGVGQTKNIQYF
>TRBJ2-7|TRBD1|many|TRBV7-2
TGTGCCAGCAGCTCTAAGACAGGGTTGAAGAGGGCCTACGAGCAGTACTTC
CASSSKTGLKRAYEQYF
>TRBJ2-4|.|.|TRBV19
TGTGCCAGTAGCAGCAGGGTCGTTGGGAAAAACATTCAGTACTTC
CASSSRVVGKNIQYF
>TRBJ1-3|.|few|TRBV7-3
TGTGCCAGCAGCTCCTACGGGTTCGCCGGAAACACCATATATTTT
CASSSYGFAGNTIYF
>TRBJ2-3|.|.|TRBV12-3/TRBV12-4
TGTGCCAGCAGGCGCGACAGTCTTACGCAGTATTTT
CASRRDSLTQYF
>TRBJ2-7|.|.|TRBV10-3
TGTGCCATCAGACAGAACCCCTCGGAGCAGTACTTC
CAIRQNPSEQYF
>TRBJ2-7|.|.|TRBV12-1
TGTGCCAGCAGCTCCGGTGGCGAACGCCCGATCTCCTACGAGCAGTACTTC
CASSSGGERPISYEQYF
>TRBJ2-2|.|few|TRBV3-1
TGTGCCAGCAGCGCAGACAGGGAGGCCGGGGAGCTGTTTTTT
CASSADREAGELFF
>TRBJ2-7|TRBD1|.|TRBV20-1
TGCAGTGCTAGCTATAGGACAGGGGGCAGCGAGCAGTACTTC
CSASYRTGGSEQYF
>TRBJ2-1|TRBD1|few|TRBV4-3
TGCGCCAGCAGCCGTGGGGGACAGGGGGCTGTTGAGCAGTTCTTC
CASSRGGQGAVEQFF
>TRBJ2-7|.|.|TRBV3-1
TGTGCCAGCAGCCAAGGACTCTTCCGCTCCTACGAGCAGTACTTC
CASSQGLFRSYEQYF
>TRBJ2-1|.|few|TRBV7-9
TGTCGTGTTTCGGATGAGCAGTTCTTC
CRVSDEQFF
>TRBJ2-1|.|few|TRBV6-4
TGTGCCAGCAGTGACGTGTTTGGGAGGCCCACAAATGAGCAGTTCTTC
CASSDVFGRPTNEQFF
>TRBJ2-1|TRBD2|few|TRBV6-2/TRBV6-3
TGTGCCAGCAGTTACGATCTAGCGGGAGCGCAATACAATGAGCAGTTCTTC
CASSYDLAGAQYNEQFF
>TRBJ2-1|.|few|TRBV12-3/TRBV12-4
TGTGCCAGCAGTTTAGGGGGGCAGTTTGGGGAGCAGTTCTTC
CASSLGGQFGEQFF
>TRBJ1-5|TRBD1|.|TRBV6-2/TRBV6-3
TGTGCCAGCACTACCGACAGGGGACCAAATCAGCCCCAGCATTTT
CASTTDRGPNQPQHF
>TRBJ2-4|.|few|TRBV5-5
TGTGCCAGCAGCTTTCTTCCGGGAATGGGAGACATTCAGTACTTC
CASSFLPGMGDIQYF
>TRBJ2-7|.|.|TRBV27
TGTGCCAGCAGTGCCCGGGACCGAGTCCACGAGCAGTACTTC
CASSARDRVHEQYF
>TRBJ2-7|TRBD1|.|TRBV25-1
TGTGCCAGCAGTGAATCGGGCAGGGGGCCTGTCGAGCAGTACTTC
CASSESGRGPVEQYF
>TRBJ2-1|.|.|TRBV20-1
TGCAGTGCTAGAGACCCGTACCGCAATGAGCAGTTCTTC
CSARDPYRNEQFF
>TRBJ2-1|TRBD1|.|TRBV7-9
TGTGCCAGCAGCTTGGGACAGGGGAAGTACAATGAGCAGTTCTTC
CASSLGQGKYNEQFF
>TRBJ2-3|.|.|TRBV6-5
TGTGCCAGCAGTTACTCGAGTAGCATTAGCACAGATACGCAGTATTTT
CASSYSSSISTDTQYF
>TRBJ2-1|TRBD2|few|TRBV29-1
TGCAGCGTTGGGGCGGGGGGGCCAAATGAGCAGTTCTTC
CSVGAGGPNEQFF
>TRBJ2-7|TRBD2|few|TRBV28
TGTGCCAGCAGTTCACCCGGGGGGAATAGGAGGTACGAGCAGTACTTC
CASSSPGGNRRYEQYF